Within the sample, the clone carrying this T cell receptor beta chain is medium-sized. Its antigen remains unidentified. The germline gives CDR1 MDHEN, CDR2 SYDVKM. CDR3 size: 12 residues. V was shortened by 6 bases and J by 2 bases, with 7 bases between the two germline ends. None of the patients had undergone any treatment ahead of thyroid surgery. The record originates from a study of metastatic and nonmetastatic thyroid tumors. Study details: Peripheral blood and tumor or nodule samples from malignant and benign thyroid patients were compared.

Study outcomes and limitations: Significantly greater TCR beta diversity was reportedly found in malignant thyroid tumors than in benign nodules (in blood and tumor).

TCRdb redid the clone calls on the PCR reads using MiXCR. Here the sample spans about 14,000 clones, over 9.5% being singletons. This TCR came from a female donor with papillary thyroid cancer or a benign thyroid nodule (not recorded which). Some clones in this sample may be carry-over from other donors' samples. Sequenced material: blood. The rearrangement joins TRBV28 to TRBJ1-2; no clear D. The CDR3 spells CASSLSNYGYTF. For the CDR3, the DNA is TGTGCCAGCAGCCTCTCCAACTATGGCTACACCTTC.